The clone carrying this TCR beta chain was recorded only once. Antigen specificity is unknown. The data were produced by immunoSEQ multiplex PCR, yet TCRdb's version contains in-frame clones alone and is incomplete. The table records 70,000 to 90,000 clones, 80% of them present only once. This sample is part of a study of T cells in localized non-small cell lung cancer. Findings of the study overall: Uninvolved adjacent lung showed the highest T cell clonality, exceeding tumor. Without multi-region sequencing, intratumor heterogeneity could not be excluded. Appearance in adjacent lung was seen for a median 57 of the top 100 tumor clones.

Germline V gene lookup returns CDR1 LNHDA and CDR2 SQIVND (reference sequence). With 0 bases removed from V and 7 bases from J, the gap between germline ends came to 13 bases. This CDR3 contains 15 residues. The source material was peripheral blood, sampled before any cancer treatment. The sequence derives from a female donor at least 60 years old with stage I lung adenocarcinoma. This chain uses TRBV19 with TRBJ1-5; TRBD1 is a possible D gene (5 bases). The CDR3 DNA follows: TGTGCCAGTAGTATAGAAGGCGGGCGGGGGCAGCCCCAGCATTTT. As protein: CASSIEGGRGQPQHF. Variable domain in full (rest from reference TRBV19 and TRBJ1-5): DGGITQSPKYLFRKEGQNVTLSCEQNLNHDAMYWYRQDPGQGLRLIYYSQIVNDFQKGDIAEGYSVSREKKESFPLTVTSAQKNPTAFYLCASSIEGGRGQPQHFGDGTRLSIL.